This T cell receptor beta chain was sequenced during a study of cytomegalovirus exposure and HLA in healthy donors. Study-level results: TCR beta chain V- and J-gene trimming was linked, in a later analysis, to a missense variant in DCLRE1C.

Both 60 Vbeta primers and 13 Jbeta primers went into the PCR. Clones were read by immunoSEQ multiplex PCR, and TCRdb kept only the in-frame ones, dropping some. The sample yields tens of thousands of clones, about three quarters seen once. As concerns this clone: Antigen specificity is unknown.

The germline gives CDR1 MDHEN, CDR2 SYDVKM. This CDR3 region has 17 residues. V lost 5 bases to trimming and J lost 3 bases; unmatched junction nucleotides: 7. The sequenced material came from PBMCs. This rearrangement joins TRBV28 to TRBJ2-6, with 10 bases identical to TRBD1. The sequence came from a man aged 25 to 45 in good health and CMV-seropositive. CDR3 protein: CASSPTTGGYGANVLTF. DNA of the CDR3: TGTGCCAGCAGTCCAACGACAGGGGGCTATGGGGCCAACGTCCTGACTTTC. The entire variable domain, with the rest obtained from reference TRBV28 and TRBJ2-6, is as follows: DVKVTQSSRYLVKRTGEKVFLECVQDMDHENMFWYRQDPGLGLRLIYFSYDVKMKEKGDIPEGYSVSREKKERFSLILESASTNQTSMYLCASSPTTGGYGANVLTFGAGSRLTVL.